One T cell receptor (beta chain) is described in this entry. Its target is unknown. The entry originates in a study of identical twins. Study conclusions and caveats: One should note that invariant MAIT and iNKT cells could partly confound zero-insertion analyses.

Each CDR3 protein is one row after TCRdb ran MiXCR on the 5' RACE reads. Of some 900,000 distinct CDR3 sequences in the sample, about 12% were seen once. The CDR3 is made up of 15 amino acids. Germline lookup yields CDR1 DFQATT and CDR2 SNEGSKA (reference sequence). The V gene lost 0 bases and the J gene lost 2 bases, with 14 bases spanning the gap. These sequences were also reported in another study, on yellow fever vaccine responses in identical twins.

The TCR comes from a woman between 18 and 29 years old in good health. The chain employs TRBV20-1 and TRBJ2-7; D remains ambiguous. The source material was PBMCs. CDR3 residues: CSARDSAFEAYEQYV. CDR3 in DNA: TGCAGTGCTAGAGATTCGGCATTCGAGGCCTACGAGCAGTACGTC.